One sample yielded the 15 T cell receptor beta chains listed below, sequenced in a study of T-cell memory formation after mild COVID-19. One entry per CDR3 protein, called by TCRdb with MiXCR from the 5' RACE reads. The table records about half a million distinct CDR3 sequences, approximately 18% of them present only once. The sample comprised PBMCs or a T cell subset sorted from them (not recorded which). These receptors were collected from an adult woman who had mild COVID-19 (a few samples of this study predate the infection). Cell type and time point are not known.

The chain uses TRBV7-8 and TRBJ1-5; 11 nucleotides line up with TRBD1. Germline V lookup: CDR1 SGHVS, CDR2 FQNEAQ. Trimming at V came to 5 bases and at J to 6 bases, leaving 6 bases not matched to a gene. The CDR3 is 15 amino acids. CDR3 region: CASSLDRGQIQPQHF. DNA for the CDR3: TGTGCCAGCAGCCTGGACAGGGGGCAAATTCAGCCCCAGCATTTT.

V gene TRBV5-4 combines with J gene TRBJ2-1; 11 positions match TRBD2. CDR1 and CDR2 from the germline V gene are SGHNT and YYREEE (reference sequence). The CDR3 consists of 15 residues. V trimming: 4 bases; J trimming: 5 bases; junction bases outside the gene matches: 5. DNA for the CDR3: TGTGCCAGCAGCCTTTTAGCGGGAGGGAACAATGAGCAGTTCTTC. Protein sequence: CASSLLAGGNNEQFF.

This clonotype was seen a handful of times. In nucleotides, the CDR3 is TGTGCCAGCAGCTTAGAGGGGGCGACGGGTGAGCAGTTCTTC. Translation: CASSLEGATGEQFF. The chain links TRBV7-2 to TRBJ2-1; 7 bases are shared with TRBD1. V lost 1 base, J lost 9 bases, and 6 bases stayed unmatched. CDR1 is SGHTA, CDR2 FQGNSA, per germline. CDR3 length: 14 amino acids.

This clonotype was observed many times. V and J are TRBV19 and TRBJ2-5; TRBD1 is a possible D gene (5 bases). This CDR3 region has 13 residues. The V and J ends lost 5 bases and 5 bases respectively, with 12 bases between them. Germline V gene data show CDR1 as LNHDA and CDR2 as SQIVND (reference sequence). In DNA form, the CDR3 reads TGTGCCAGTAGTGTTCAGGGATGGGAGACCCAGTACTTC. Its protein is CASSVQGWETQYF.

This clonotype was observed a few times. The J gene is TRBJ2-1, the V gene TRBV2, with D possibly being TRBD2 (6 bases). Per germline, CDR1 SNHLY and CDR2 FYNNEI. Trimming took 7 bases from V and 8 from J, leaving 24 bases between them. The CDR3 has 16 amino acids. CDR3 amino acids: CASILPDYLHDYEQFF. In DNA, the CDR3 is TGTGCCAGCATTCTACCGGACTATTTACACGACTATGAGCAGTTCTTC.

The V gene is TRBV6-2 or TRBV6-3, the J gene TRBJ2-1, with a tentative D call TRBD2 (6 bases). The CDR3 runs to 15 residues. The germline V gene encodes CDR1 MNHEY and CDR2 SVGEGT. The V end lost 0 bases, the J end lost 7 bases, and 13 bases lay between the germline ends. The CDR3 sequence: CASSYSTGRGNEQFF. CDR3 bases: TGTGCCAGCAGTTACTCGACGGGTCGGGGGAATGAGCAGTTCTTC.

This sequence joins TRBV15 and TRBJ2-3; 7 bases are shared with TRBD2. Germline CDR1 is LNHNV and CDR2 is YYDKDF (reference sequence). V was clipped by 2 bases and J by 1 base; unmatched bases: 6. This CDR3 region has 16 residues. CDR3 residues: CATSRLAGWGTDTQYF. The CDR3 bases are TGTGCCACCAGCAGATTAGCGGGTTGGGGCACAGATACGCAGTATTTT.

This clonotype came up a few times. V is TRBV25-1 and J is TRBJ2-5; a possible D gene is TRBD1 (6 bases). The CDR3 is 14 amino acids. Trimming pared 5 bases from V and 5 bases from J, leaving 15 bases between. Germline CDR1 reads MGHDK; CDR2 reads SYGVNS. The CDR3: CASSLHFQGETQYF. The CDR3 coding sequence is TGTGCCAGCAGTCTCCATTTCCAGGGGGAGACCCAGTACTTC.

In this sample, this clonotype turned up a few times. The V gene is TRBV12-3 or TRBV12-4, the J gene TRBJ1-1; the D is unclear. The CDR3 loop spans 13 amino acids. V gave up 7 bases and J gave up 1 base, with 10 bases separating them. The DNA of the CDR3 is TGTGCCAGCACCCGAGACGGGAACACTGAAGCTTTCTTT. Translated, it gives CASTRDGNTEAFF.

The V gene is TRBV4-1, the J gene TRBJ1-6; 10 bases line up with TRBD1. The CDR3 covers 15 residues. After removal of 1 base from V and 8 bases from J, the junction contained 2 bases not matched to a gene. CDR1 and CDR2 (germline): MGHRA, YSYEKL. For the CDR3, the DNA is TGCGCCAGCAGCCAAGGACAGGGGGCGCATTCACCCCTCCACTTT. Its protein product is CASSQGQGAHSPLHF.

The CDR3 sequence is CASSAPGRTDTQYF. In DNA form, the CDR3 reads TGTGCCAGCAGTGCTCCGGGGAGAACAGATACGCAGTATTTT. The rearrangement uses TRBV6-5 and TRBJ2-3; D possibly corresponds to TRBD2 (5 bases). Trimming took off 5 bases at V and 3 bases at J, with 12 bases between the two ends. The CDR3 is 14 amino acids. Germline assignment: CDR1 MNHEY and CDR2 SVGAGI.

This clonotype was seen more than once but under ten times. The genes are TRBV7-3 and TRBJ2-1, with D perhaps TRBD1 (5 bases). Per germline, CDR1 SGHTA and CDR2 FQGTGA. V was cut by 5 bases and J by 10 bases, with 15 bases left in between. The CDR3 length is 13 residues. The CDR3 DNA sequence: TGTGCCAGCAGCCCCCAGGGTTCGCGGGAGCAGTTCTTC. This gives the protein CASSPQGSREQFF.

CDR3 in DNA: TGTGCCAGCAGTGCGGGAGGCGCCAGCACAGATACGCAGTATTTT. This codes for CASSAGGASTDTQYF. V gene TRBV2 combines with J gene TRBJ2-3; TRBD2 agrees at 7 bases. This CDR3 comprises 15 residues. Germline V gene sequence: CDR1 SNHLY, CDR2 FYNNEI. V shed 4 bases, J shed 0 bases, and the junction held 4 bases outside the gene matches.

Concerning this clonotype: An end of the junction differs from the germline gene, which may be a read error. This chain uses TRBV28 with TRBJ2-5, with 7 bases identical to TRBD1. The CDR3 runs to 15 residues. From germline, CDR1 is MDHEN and CDR2 SYDVKM. The chain's CDR3 is CVSSVMMGQLETQYF. DNA of the CDR3: TGTGTCAGCAGTGTAATGATGGGACAGCTAGAGACCCAGTACTTC.

The table lists this clonotype with many counts. This chain links TRBV5-1 with TRBJ1-1; 7 bases are shared with TRBD1. V was pared by 2 bases and J by 3 bases, with 7 bases of the junction left unmatched. The CDR3 has 15 amino acids. Germline lookup yields CDR1 SGHRS and CDR2 YFSETQ. In DNA, the CDR3 is TGCGCCAGCAGCTTCTACAGGGGCCTTTACACTGAAGCTTTCTTT. This gives the protein CASSFYRGLYTEAFF. Drawing the rest from reference TRBV5-1 and TRBJ1-1, the complete variable domain is KAGVTQTPRYLIKTRGQQVTLSCSPISGHRSVSWYQQTPGQGLQFLFEYFSETQRNKGNFPGRFSGRQFSNSRSEMNVSTLELGDSALYLCASSFYRGLYTEAFFGQGTRLTVV.